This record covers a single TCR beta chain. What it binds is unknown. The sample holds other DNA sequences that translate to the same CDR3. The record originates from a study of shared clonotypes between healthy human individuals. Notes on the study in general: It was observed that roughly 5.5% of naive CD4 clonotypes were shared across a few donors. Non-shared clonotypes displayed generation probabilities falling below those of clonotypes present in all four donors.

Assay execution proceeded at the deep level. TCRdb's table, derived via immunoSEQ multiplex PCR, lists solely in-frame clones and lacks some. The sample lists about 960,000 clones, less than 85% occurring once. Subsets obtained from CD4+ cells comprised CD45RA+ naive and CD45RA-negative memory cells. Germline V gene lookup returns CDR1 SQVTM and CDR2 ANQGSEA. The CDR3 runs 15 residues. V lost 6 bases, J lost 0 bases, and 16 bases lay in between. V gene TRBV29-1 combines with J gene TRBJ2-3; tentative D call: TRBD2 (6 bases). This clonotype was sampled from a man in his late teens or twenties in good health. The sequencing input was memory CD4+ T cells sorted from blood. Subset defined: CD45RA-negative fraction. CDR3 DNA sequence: TGCAGCGTCGCCCAGGGCGGGGCTAGCACAGATACGCAGTATTTT. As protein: CSVAQGGASTDTQYF.